Below, one T cell receptor (beta chain) is given with its context. Its antigen remains unidentified. Produced via immunoSEQ multiplex PCR; TCRdb's table is partial and in-frame only. This table has about 65,000 clones, roughly 94% appearing once. This specimen comes from a study of cytomegalovirus exposure and HLA in healthy donors. Study-wide results and limits: Cytomegalovirus association was assigned to over 150 TCR beta chains. A few chains linked to CMV were shown in vitro to be specific for CMV antigens. Cytomegalovirus status, reportedly, was diagnosed with high specificity and sensitivity by the classifier. Generally TCR sequences proved uncommon, though certain public TCRs appeared in numerous donors.

Sequenced sample: PBMCs. The TCR comes from a man younger than 35 in good health and CMV-seropositive.

The CDR3 loop is CASSQEPGGTYEQYF. Written as DNA, the CDR3 is TGTGCCAGCAGCCAAGAGCCGGGAGGCACTTACGAGCAGTACTTC. V usage is TRBV14 and J usage is TRBJ2-7, with 7 bases identical to TRBD2. This CDR3 spans 15 amino acids. In germline, CDR1 is SGHDN, CDR2 FVKESK. V lost 0 bases, J lost 4 bases, and 6 bases stayed unmatched.